The 10 T cell receptor beta chains reported below all come from one sample, sequenced in a study of tumor-infiltrating lymphocytes in primary liver carcinoma. Extraction of RNA together with DNA used roughly 19-31 mg of unsorted bulk tissue. A primer matching the constant region was used to make TCR beta cDNA from about 500 ng of total RNA. What produced the TCR beta libraries was three nested multiplex PCR rounds using slightly modified ARM-PCR. Running 9 to 11 cycles apiece, the first two PCR rounds relied on TRBV1-TRBV30 forward primers together with a C-beta reverse primer. TCRdb re-analysed the multiplex PCR reads in MiXCR, keeping a single row per CDR3 protein. The sample has approximately 190,000 distinct CDR3 sequences, around four fifths seen once. The source material was tumor tissue from primary liver carcinoma. The receptors stem from a man aged 35 to 55 with primary liver carcinoma and hepatitis B virus infection.

As regards this clonotype: Likely a read error: the CDR3 ends without its conserved phenylalanine or tryptophan. V is TRBV7-8 and J is TRBJ2-3; unclear D gene. V lost 7 bases, J lost 3 bases, and 8 bases lay in between. CDR3 length: 12 residues. CDR1 SGHVS and CDR2 FQNEAQ come from the germline V gene. CDR3 sequence (DNA): TGTGCCAGCAACCCTAGAACAGATACGCAGTATTTA. This gives the protein CASNPRTDTQYL.

About this clonotype: The junction and the germline gene differ at one end; a read error may be behind it. The V gene is TRBV25-1, the J gene TRBJ2-2; D is uncertain. Germline-derived CDR1 and CDR2 are MGHDK and SYGVNS. This CDR3 has 14 amino acids. The CDR3 bases are TGTGGCAGCAGTGACATTGCGAACACCGGGGAGCTGTTTTTT. It translates to CGSSDIANTGELFF.

As regards this clonotype: In this CDR3 the conserved last residue, phenylalanine or tryptophan, is missing, so a read error is likely. The J gene is TRBJ2-5, the V gene TRBV4-2; no definite D call. The CDR3 has 15 residues. Germline-derived CDR1 and CDR2 are LGHNA and YNFKEQ. The CDR3 DNA reads as TGTACCAGCAGCTTGGAATCAGGCCCTATGGAGACCCAGTACTCC. This sequence encodes CTSSLESGPMETQYS.

The chain joins TRBV10-2 to TRBJ2-1; 8 positions match TRBD2. The germline gives CDR1 WSHSY, CDR2 SAAADI. The CDR3 spans 16 residues. V lost 2 bases and J lost 7; bases outside the gene matches: 10. The CDR3: CASSERAGGSANEQFF. DNA for the CDR3: TGCGCCAGCAGTGAGAGGGCGGGAGGATCGGCTAATGAGCAGTTCTTC.

In regard to this clonotype: Since no conserved phenylalanine or tryptophan closes the CDR3, a read error is the likely cause. The DNA is left out, because the CDR3 cannot be placed on it with certainty; the CDR3 is given as TCRdb lists it. The chain employs TRBV7-9 and TRBJ2-5; the table gives TRBD1 as D, unverified against the DNA. The CDR3 contains 15 residues when both ends are counted. The V gene's germline CDR1 is SEHNR and CDR2 FQNEAQ (reference sequence). CDR3 sequence: CASSLIGGAEKTQYI.

The chain carries TRBV19 and TRBJ2-1; 13 nucleotides agree with TRBD2. Germline loops: CDR1 LNHDA, CDR2 SQIVND (reference sequence). The J segment lost 9 bases and the V segment lost 3 bases, leaving 11 bases of the junction unmatched. The CDR3 runs to 17 residues. The CDR3, as DNA: TGTGCCAGTAGTATTGGGATGACTAGCGGGAGGAGGATTGAGCAGTTCTTC. Translated, it gives CASSIGMTSGRRIEQFF.

In this sample, this clonotype turned up many times. V and J are TRBV12-3 or TRBV12-4 and TRBJ2-3; D remains ambiguous. This CDR3 is 13 amino acids long. The germline V and J ends were trimmed by 4 bases and 3 bases, with 8 bases remaining between them. The CDR3 region has the DNA TGTGCCAGCAGTTCCCGGGTGACAGATACGCAGTATTTT. Protein: CASSSRVTDTQYF.

In regard to this clonotype: Its ends do not fully match the called genes, so a read error is possible. This chain joins TRBV29-1 and TRBJ1-5, with D maybe TRBD1 (6 bases). This CDR3 is 12 amino acids long. CDR1 SQVTM and CDR2 ANQGSEA come from the germline V gene. The CDR3 nucleotides read TGCAGCGTGGGCACAGGGACTCAGTCCCAGCATTTT. This sequence encodes CSVGTGTQSQHF.

About this clonotype: One junction end does not reproduce the germline sequence, and a read error may be involved. The rearrangement joins TRBV7-9 to TRBJ1-4, with TRBD1 identical over 9 bases. The germline V gene encodes CDR1 SEHNR and CDR2 FQNEAQ (reference sequence). The CDR3 has 17 amino acids. The CDR3 spells CASSLDRGRGTNEELFF. CDR3 nucleotide sequence: TGTGCCAGCAGCTTAGACAGGGGGCGTGGGACTAATGAAGAACTGTTTTTT.

As for this clonotype: A read error may produce the germline difference seen at one junction end. V and J are TRBV7-9 and TRBJ2-7, with 7 bases fitting TRBD1. This CDR3 is 14 amino acids long. In germline, CDR1 is SEHNR, CDR2 FQNEAQ (reference sequence). CDR3 region: CTSSARGTVYELYF. The CDR3 bases are TGTACCAGCAGCGCTAGGGGGACAGTTTACGAGCTGTACTTC.